The rows below give T cell receptor beta chains drawn from one sample of a study of cytomegalovirus exposure and HLA in healthy donors. Repertoires were generated with immunoSEQ multiplex PCR, while TCRdb's copy carries only in-frame clones and drops some. The sample comprises under 20,000 clones, about 84% of which are singletons, and roughly 23% rests with the top ten. Specimen: PBMCs. Source of these receptors: a human donor in good health. The CDR3 runs from the conserved cysteine through the conserved F or W. A D gene is named only where the DNA matches it firmly. Clone size is shown for a subset of rows, as once, few, many or a class of expanded clone.

D gene	V gene	clone size	J gene	CDR3 DNA	CDR3 protein
NA	TRBV6-5	NA	TRBJ1-2	TGTGCCAGCAACCCTCAGGGAAAGTTGAGCTACACCTTC	CASNPQGKLSYTF
NA	TRBV6-1	once	TRBJ2-7	TGTGCCAGCAGTGACCACAGGGTCGACGAGCAGTACTTC	CASSDHRVDEQYF
NA	TRBV6-1	NA	TRBJ1-1	TGTGCCAGCAGTGAAGACTCTGGGGGGGTTGAAGCTTTCTTT	CASSEDSGGVEAFF
NA	TRBV18	once	TRBJ1-6	TGTGCCAGCTCACCACCGCGGGGCCCTCGGACCCTCCACTTT	CASSPPRGPRTLHF
NA	TRBV7-9	few	TRBJ1-1	TGTGCCAGCAGCCCGGTTGAGGGGGTAGGGGAAGCTTTCTTT	CASSPVEGVGEAFF
TRBD1	TRBV5-1	NA	TRBJ1-1	TGCGCCAGCAGCTTGCTGTCAACAGGGGGGCTGAACACTGAAGCTTTCTTT	CASSLLSTGGLNTEAFF
TRBD1	TRBV5-8	NA	TRBJ1-4	TGTGCCAGCAACACGCCACAGGGGTTTGATGAAAAACTGTTTTTT	CASNTPQGFDEKLFF
NA	TRBV5-1	NA	TRBJ1-1	TGCGCCAGCAGCTCAACCGGACATACTCCTGAAGCTTTCTTT	CASSSTGHTPEAFF
NA	TRBV27	NA	TRBJ1-5	TGTGCCAGCAGTTTAGGAGGGGGGGGAAATCAGCCCCAGCATTTT	CASSLGGGGNQPQHF
TRBD1	TRBV7-2	NA	TRBJ2-2	TGTGCCAGCAGCCAATCCAGGGGGCCAACCGGGGAGCTGTTTTTT	CASSQSRGPTGELFF
NA	TRBV7-2	NA	TRBJ1-5	TGTGCCAGCAGCCCAAGGGGTACACATAGCAATCAGCCCCAGCATTTT	CASSPRGTHSNQPQHF
NA	TRBV18	once	TRBJ1-5	TGTGCCAGCTCACCACCGTACCACAGACAGGATCTTTATAGCAATCAGCCCCAGCATTTT	CASSPPYHRQDLYSNQPQHF
NA	TRBV19	NA	TRBJ1-5	TGTGCCAGTAGTTGGATCCTGGGACTTAGCAATCAGCCCCAGCATTTT	CASSWILGLSNQPQHF
NA	TRBV6-5	NA	TRBJ1-2	TGTGCCAGCAGTTACAGCGGGGAGAGCTATGGCTACACCTTC	CASSYSGESYGYTF
TRBD1	TRBV27	NA	TRBJ1-1	TGTGCCAGCAGTGACCCGGACAGGGGTTTGGCTTTCTTT	CASSDPDRGLAFF
NA	TRBV7-6	NA	TRBJ1-4	TGTGCCAGCAGCCTTACAGGAGTTTCAGGTGAAAAACTGTTTTTT	CASSLTGVSGEKLFF
TRBD2	TRBV29-1	NA	TRBJ2-7	TGCAGCGTTCGGACTAGCGGAGACTACGAGCAGTACTTC	CSVRTSGDYEQYF
NA	TRBV7-9	NA	TRBJ2-1	TGTGCCAGCAGCCCTGACAGCTCCTACAATGAGCAGTTCTTC	CASSPDSSYNEQFF
TRBD2	TRBV18	NA	TRBJ2-1	TGTGCCAGCTCTCGGCGACTAGCGGGAGGGGGAGAGGACAATGAGCAGTTCTTC	CASSRRLAGGGEDNEQFF
NA	TRBV14	few	TRBJ2-3	TGTGCCAGCAGCCAAGTCGGGATACCTTTATCTGAGCAGTATTTT	CASSQVGIPLSEQYF
NA	TRBV6-1	NA	TRBJ1-1	TGTGCCAGCAGTGAAGGTGGAGGGGCGGCTGAAGCTTTCTTT	CASSEGGGAAEAFF
NA	TRBV30	NA	TRBJ1-1	TGTGCCTGGAGTTACTCGGGGTTGAACACTGAAGCTTTCTTT	CAWSYSGLNTEAFF
TRBD2	TRBV11-2	NA	TRBJ2-3	TGTGCCAGCAGCGCCTCCGGGACTAGCGGGAGGCCCTCCAGCACGCAGTATTTT	CASSASGTSGRPSSTQYF
TRBD1	TRBV15	once	TRBJ1-5	TGTGCCACCAGCTTAGACAGGGGCAATCAGCCCCAGCATTTT	CATSLDRGNQPQHF
NA	TRBV7-9	few	TRBJ1-1	TGTGCCAGCAGCTCAGACAGCCAGAACACTGAAGCTTTCTTT	CASSSDSQNTEAFF
NA	TRBV2	NA	TRBJ1-4	TGTGCCAGCAGGCAGGGTGCAACTAATGAAAAACTGTTTTTT	CASRQGATNEKLFF
NA	TRBV21-1	NA	TRBJ1-3	TGTGCCAGCAGCAAAGGGGGAGCCTTAAGCTCTGGAAACACCATATATTTT	CASSKGGALSSGNTIYF
NA	TRBV30	NA	TRBJ2-7	TGTGCCTGGGATTCCCTTCGGGAGCAGTACTTC	CAWDSLREQYF
NA	TRBV9	NA	TRBJ2-4	TGTGCCAGCTCCGGGATAAAAAACATTCAGTACTTC	CASSGIKNIQYF
NA	TRBV6-6	NA	TRBJ1-5	TGTGCCAGCAGGCAGGGGAATCAGCCCCAGCATTTT	CASRQGNQPQHF
NA	TRBV6-5	NA	TRBJ1-1	TGTGCCAGCTCCCAGGGGCTCGAAGCTTTCTTT	CASSQGLEAFF
NA	TRBV27	NA	TRBJ1-2	TGTGCCAGCAGGCCCCGGGCGGCGGGGGCTTATGGCTACACCTTC	CASRPRAAGAYGYTF
NA	TRBV5-4	NA	TRBJ2-4	TGTGCCAGCAGCTTGCTGACTCCGCCTGACAAAAACATTCAGTACTTC	CASSLLTPPDKNIQYF
TRBD2	TRBV7-8	NA	TRBJ2-4	TGTGCCAGCAGCCCAGAAGGAAAGCGGGAGGCCAAAAACATTCAGTACTTC	CASSPEGKREAKNIQYF
TRBD1	TRBV7-6	NA	TRBJ2-1	TGTGCCAGCAGCTGGGGACAGCGGTATGAGCAGTTCTTC	CASSWGQRYEQFF
NA	TRBV2	once	TRBJ2-1	TGTGCCAGCAGTCCAACCCGATGGACAAATGAGCAGTTCTTC	CASSPTRWTNEQFF
NA	TRBV4-3	NA	TRBJ1-5	TGCGCCAGCAGCCACTTCCGGGACAAGTATAGCAATCAGCCCCAGCATTTT	CASSHFRDKYSNQPQHF
NA	TRBV7-2	NA	TRBJ2-7	TGTGCCAGCAGCTTATCGGGATACAAGCTCTACGAGCAGTACTTC	CASSLSGYKLYEQYF
NA	TRBV14	NA	TRBJ1-1	TGTGCCAGCAGCCACCGGGGGTTTAGGGGCCCGAACACTGAAGCTTTCTTT	CASSHRGFRGPNTEAFF
NA	TRBV29-1	NA	TRBJ2-3	TGCAGCGTTGAACGGGAGAACTCCCCAGATACGCAGTATTTT	CSVERENSPDTQYF
NA	TRBV5-4	NA	TRBJ1-2	TGTGCCAGCAGCTTGGCAGGGGATGGCTACACCTTC	CASSLAGDGYTF
TRBD1	TRBV2	NA	TRBJ1-1	TGTGCCAGCAGTCAAGACAGGGGGCGGATGAACACTGAAGCTTTCTTT	CASSQDRGRMNTEAFF